The clone carrying this T cell receptor beta chain was found a few times. Other DNA variants within this sample encode the same CDR3. A deep-level run was used for the assay. It was across several immunoSEQ plates that each subset's genomic DNA was evenly split. Clones were read by immunoSEQ multiplex PCR, and TCRdb kept only the in-frame ones, dropping some. This table has nearly 2 million clones, approximately 94% appearing once. After removal of 3 bases from V and 4 bases from J, the junction contained 5 bases not matched to a gene. The germline gives CDR1 LNHDA, CDR2 SQIVND (reference sequence). This CDR3 spans 15 amino acids. These data come from a study of shared clonotypes between healthy human individuals. Study context: Every donor yielded three CD4 naive, three CD4 memory, two CD8 naive and one CD8 memory plate.

CD8 cells regarded as naive lacked CD45RO, were positively chosen for CCR7, and omitted terminally differentiated effector memory CD45RA+ cells. All donors were healthy HIV-negative adults lacking recent acute infections or vaccinations. The receptor was derived from a man between 18 and 35 years old in good health. The sequenced sample was naive CD8+ T cells sorted from blood. V is TRBV19 and J is TRBJ2-7; 11 nucleotides line up with TRBD1. The DNA for the CDR3 is TGTGCCAGTAGTATCTGGACAGGGGGCACGTACGAGCAGTACTTC. It specifies CASSIWTGGTYEQYF.